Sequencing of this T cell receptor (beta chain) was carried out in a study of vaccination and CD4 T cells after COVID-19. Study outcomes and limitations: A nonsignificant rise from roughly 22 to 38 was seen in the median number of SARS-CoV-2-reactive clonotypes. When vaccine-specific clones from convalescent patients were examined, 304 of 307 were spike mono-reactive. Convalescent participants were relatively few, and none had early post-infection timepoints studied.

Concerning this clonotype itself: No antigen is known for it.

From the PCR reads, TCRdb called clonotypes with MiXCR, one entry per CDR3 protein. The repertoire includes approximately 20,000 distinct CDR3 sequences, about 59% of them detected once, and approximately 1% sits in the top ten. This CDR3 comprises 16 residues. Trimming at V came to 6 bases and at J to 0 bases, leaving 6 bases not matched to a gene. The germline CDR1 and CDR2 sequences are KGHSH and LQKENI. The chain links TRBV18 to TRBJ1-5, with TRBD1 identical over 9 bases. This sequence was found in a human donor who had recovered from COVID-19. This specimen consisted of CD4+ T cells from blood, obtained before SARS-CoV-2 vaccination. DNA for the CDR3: TGTGCCAGCTCTGGACAGGGGCTTAATAGCAATCAGCCCCAGCATTTT. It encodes CASSGQGLNSNQPQHF.